This T cell receptor (beta chain) was obtained from a study of T cells in Graves' hyperthyroidism and ophthalmopathy. Amplification targeted TCR beta CDR3 regions from RNA transcripts. First-round RT-PCR with HTBI primers amplified the TCR CDR3 region. MiXCR, applied by TCRdb to the multiplex PCR reads, yields one record per CDR3 protein. The sample has 310,000 or so distinct CDR3 sequences; 15% to 20% are singletons. Study observations and caveats: Classification by a 13 V-J model distinguished ophthalmopathy from stable hyperthyroidism. In blood, most of the thyroid clonotypes expanded above 0.001 were also present.

This CDR3 contains 13 residues. Trimming shortened V by 3 bases and J by 1 base, and 8 bases separated the two germline ends. CDR1 is SGDLS, CDR2 YYNGEE, per germline. This clonotype showed up many times. Its antigen is as yet unknown. Exclusions: uncontrolled infection, other autoimmune disease, pregnancy, lactation. Clinical symptoms, serum thyroxine, TRAb, thyroid ultrasound and orbital computed tomography established diagnosis. Specimen: blood. The clonotype was recovered from a woman aged 55-70 years with Graves' ophthalmopathy. This chain joins TRBV9 and TRBJ2-7, with unresolved D. The CDR3 protein is CASSGSNSYEQYF. The CDR3 coding sequence is TGTGCCAGCAGCGGCTCGAATTCCTACGAGCAGTACTTC.